What follows are 3 T cell receptor beta chains derived from one specimen sequenced in a study of cytomegalovirus exposure and HLA in healthy donors. TCRdb's copy holds only in-frame clones and misses some; the assay was immunoSEQ multiplex PCR. Of some 200,000 clones listed, about 79% are singletons. The source material was PBMCs. These receptors came from a woman aged 25 to 45 in good health and CMV-seropositive.

The rearrangement links TRBV28 to TRBJ1-3; D perhaps matches TRBD1 (5 bases). V shed 1 base and J shed 7 bases, with 17 bases lying between them. The CDR3 contains 16 residues. Germline V CDR1 and CDR2: MDHEN, SYDVKM. CDR3 sequence: CASSLSSGGGVNTIYF. For the CDR3, the DNA is TGTGCCAGCAGTTTATCGTCGGGGGGAGGGGTGAACACCATATATTTT.

This clone was counted a few times. V gene TRBV30 combines with J gene TRBJ2-5; D is uncertain. The V end was cut by 0 bases, the J end by 2 bases, with 7 bases between. The CDR3 runs to 13 residues. Germline-derived CDR1 and CDR2 are GTSNPN and SVGIG (reference sequence). The CDR3 here is CAWSVSVQETQYF. CDR3 coding DNA: TGTGCCTGGAGTGTATCGGTTCAAGAGACCCAGTACTTC.

The V call is TRBV7-9, the J call TRBJ1-2; D gene unclear. V was cut by 0 bases and J by 6 bases, with 14 bases left in between. In germline, CDR1 is SEHNR, CDR2 FQNEAQ (reference sequence). This CDR3 comprises 15 residues. CDR3 nucleotide sequence: TGTGCCAGCAGCTTAGCGCCCGACCGCAGGAATGGCTACACCTTC. Its translation: CASSLAPDRRNGYTF. Together with reference TRBV7-9 and TRBJ1-2, the CDR3 gives the full variable domain: DTGVSQNPRHKITKRGQNVTFRCDPISEHNRLYWYRQTLGQGPEFLTYFQNEAQLEKSRLLSDRFSAERPKGSFSTLEIQRTEQGDSAMYLCASSLAPDRRNGYTFGSGTRLTVV.